Below, 23 T cell receptor beta chains from the same sample are listed, as sequenced in a study of naive and memory T cell subsets. The study, taken as a whole, reports: Possibly reflecting memory cells re-expressing CD45RA, a few larger clonotypes occurred in naive repertoires, especially CD8.

The beta constant-region primer was an equimolar mix of two oligonucleotides covering TRBC1 and TRBC2. Four rounds of PCR amplified the ligated cDNA using nested alpha and beta constant-region primers plus SP2. MiXCR, applied by TCRdb to the UMI-ligation and nested PCR reads, yields one record per CDR3 protein. The sample has 99,000 or so distinct CDR3 sequences, around 15% seen once. For these TCRs, the target antigens are not known. Material for sequencing was naive CD8+ T cells from blood. The receptors were sampled from a human donor in good health.

Only a few counts were recorded for this clonotype. The chain couples TRBV24-1 to TRBJ1-4; unclear D gene. Between the trimmed V and J ends, which lost 7 bases and 3 bases, there was a span of 8 bases. CDR1 and CDR2 from the germline V gene are KGHDR and SFDVKD. This CDR3 has 13 residues. The CDR3 reads CATSEGSNEKLFF. In nucleotides, the CDR3 is TGTGCCACCAGCGAGGGATCTAATGAAAAACTGTTTTTT.

This clonotype has more than one count but fewer than ten. V gene TRBV25-1 combines with J gene TRBJ1-1, with D perhaps TRBD1 (5 bases). Trimming pared 4 bases from V and 5 bases from J, leaving 11 bases between. The germline V gene encodes CDR1 MGHDK and CDR2 SYGVNS. CDR3 size: 13 residues. The CDR3, as DNA: TGTGCCAGCAGTGGTCGGGGGTGGACTGAAGCTTTCTTT. Translating it yields CASSGRGWTEAFF.

The table lists this clonotype with a few counts. The J gene is TRBJ2-3, the V gene TRBV29-1, with 9 bases lining up with TRBD2. The germline gives CDR1 SQVTM, CDR2 ANQGSEA. CDR3 length equals 14 residues. V shed 4 bases, J shed 1 base, and the junction held 3 bases outside the gene matches. CDR3 amino acids: CSVAVAGGTDTQYF. DNA of the CDR3: TGCAGCGTTGCTGTAGCGGGAGGCACAGATACGCAGTATTTT.

This clonotype has only a few counts. This chain uses TRBV29-1 with TRBJ1-5, with 9 bases aligning to TRBD1. V lost 6 bases, J lost 6 bases, and 9 bases stayed unmatched. Germline V lookup: CDR1 SQVTM, CDR2 ANQGSEA. There are 14 residues in the CDR3. The CDR3 is CSVWTGEFSQPQHF. The CDR3 nucleotides are TGCAGCGTCTGGACAGGGGAATTCAGTCAGCCCCAGCATTTT.

This chain joins TRBV5-1 and TRBJ1-1; no clear D gene. The CDR3 is 14 amino acids. CDR1 is SGHRS, CDR2 YFSETQ, per germline. Deletions cut 0 bases from V and 3 bases from J, with 9 bases between. The DNA for the CDR3 is TGCGCCAGCAGCTTGGAGCCAGCTTACACTGAAGCTTTCTTT. Its translation is CASSLEPAYTEAFF.

This clonotype was counted only a few times. This chain connects TRBV6-5 to TRBJ1-1; D remains unclear. V was pared by 6 bases and J by 3 bases, with 11 bases between. CDR1 MNHEY and CDR2 SVGAGI come from the germline V gene. The CDR3 spans 13 residues. The CDR3 protein is CASSNPTYTEAFF. CDR3 sequence (DNA): TGTGCCAGCAGCAATCCGACCTACACTGAAGCTTTCTTT.

This clonotype was counted a few times. The chain carries TRBV3-1 and TRBJ2-5, with D maybe TRBD2 (6 bases). CDR1 and CDR2 (germline): LGHDT, YNNKEL (reference sequence). V shed 0 bases and J shed 5 bases, with 10 bases lying between them. There are 14 residues in the CDR3. This CDR3 is CASSQDWGGETQYF. The CDR3 DNA is TGTGCCAGCAGCCAAGATTGGGGAGGCGAGACCCAGTACTTC.

V gene TRBV4-3 combines with J gene TRBJ2-3; 12 positions match TRBD2. CDR3 length: 17 amino acids. Germline values: CDR1 LGHNA, CDR2 YSLEER. The V gene end was trimmed by 2 bases and the J gene end by 5 bases; junction bases not matched to a gene: 8. CDR3 loop: CASSQTPPLAGGDTQYF. The DNA for the CDR3 is TGCGCCAGCAGCCAAACCCCACCACTAGCGGGGGGAGATACGCAGTATTTT.

The genes are TRBV7-9 and TRBJ1-5; TRBD1 is a possible D gene (5 bases). The CDR3 is made up of 15 amino acids. V was clipped by 1 base and J by 5 bases, with 12 bases between them. CDR1 and CDR2 from the germline V gene are SEHNR and FQNEAQ (reference sequence). The CDR3 DNA is TGTGCCAGCAGCTTAGTGGGACGGGACCATCAGCCCCAGCATTTT. Amino acids: CASSLVGRDHQPQHF.

There are a few counts of this clonotype. One end of the junction does not line up with germline, which may come from a read error. The CDR3 DNA follows: TGTGCTAGCAGCTTAGGCCCCGGGGGGAATGAGCAGTTCTTC. Amino acids: CASSLGPGGNEQFF. The chain has TRBV7-7 and TRBJ2-1, with 7 bases identical to TRBD2. Germline V CDR1 and CDR2: SSHAT, FNYEAQ (reference sequence). This CDR3 has 14 residues.

In its sample, this clonotype was seen a few times. V gene TRBV28 combines with J gene TRBJ1-2; 7 positions match TRBD1. Per germline, CDR1 MDHEN and CDR2 SYDVKM. There are 16 residues in the CDR3. V lost 7 bases, J lost 1 base, and 12 bases stayed unmatched. This CDR3 is CASTGHLQGSNYGYTF. The CDR3 nucleotides read TGTGCCAGCACTGGACACTTACAGGGGAGTAACTATGGCTACACCTTC.

V gene TRBV20-1 combines with J gene TRBJ2-7, with D unclear. The CDR3 loop spans 12 amino acids. Germline lookup yields CDR1 DFQATT and CDR2 SNEGSKA (reference sequence). V gave up 3 bases and J gave up 5 bases, with 11 bases separating them. The CDR3 bases are TGCAGTGCTAGGTCGGAAGACCACGAGCAGTACTTC. The encoded protein is CSARSEDHEQYF.

The chain joins TRBV6-2 or TRBV6-3 to TRBJ2-7, with D maybe TRBD2 (6 bases). CDR1 is MNHEY and CDR2 is SVGEGT in the germline V gene. The ends were cut back, 8 bases at V and 3 bases at J, with 20 bases in the middle. This CDR3 spans 15 amino acids. The CDR3 bases are TGTGCCAGCCAGATTTCTGCGGGACTTCTCTACGAGCAGTACTTC. This codes for CASQISAGLLYEQYF.

This clonotype occurred a few times. This chain joins TRBV9 and TRBJ2-5; D unresolved. CDR1 is SGDLS and CDR2 is YYNGEE in the germline V gene. The CDR3 totals 15 residues. Trimming stripped 2 bases from V and 5 bases from J, with 16 bases between. CDR3 loop: CASSVASGGLETQYF. In nucleotides, the CDR3 is TGTGCCAGCAGCGTGGCAAGTGGTGGGTTGGAGACCCAGTACTTC.

CDR3 DNA: TGTGCCAGCAGTTTAGGGGACGGACATCAGCCCCAGCATTTT. It specifies CASSLGDGHQPQHF. This sequence joins TRBV27 and TRBJ1-5; D is possibly TRBD1 (5 bases). V lost 2 bases, J lost 5 bases, and 10 bases lay in between. Germline V lookup: CDR1 MNHEY, CDR2 SMNVEV (reference sequence). CDR3 length equals 14 residues.

This clonotype was detected a few times. The chain joins TRBV20-1 to TRBJ2-1, with 9 bases identical to TRBD2. From germline, CDR1 is DFQATT and CDR2 SNEGSKA (reference sequence). V shed 3 bases, J shed 10 bases, and the junction held 13 bases outside the gene matches. The CDR3 covers 15 residues. For the CDR3, the DNA is TGCAGTGCTAGTTTGTCGTTAGCGGGAGAGGGGGAGCAGTTCTTC. It specifies CSASLSLAGEGEQFF.

About this clonotype itself: This clone may be a read error of a much larger clone one base away. The CDR3 bases are TGTGCCAGCAGTTATAGGGGGAACACTGAAGCTTTCTTT. This translates into CASSYRGNTEAFF. V and J are TRBV28 and TRBJ1-1, with D perhaps matching TRBD1 (5 bases). This CDR3 is built from 13 residues. Between the trimmed V and J ends, which lost 4 bases and 1 base, there was a span of 7 bases. The germline V gene encodes CDR1 MDHEN and CDR2 SYDVKM. The complete variable domain, with remaining parts taken from reference TRBV28 and TRBJ1-1, reads DVKVTQSSRYLVKRTGEKVFLECVQDMDHENMFWYRQDPGLGLRLIYFSYDVKMKEKGDIPEGYSVSREKKERFSLILESASTNQTSMYLCASSYRGNTEAFFGQGTRLTVV.

The V and J genes are TRBV2 and TRBJ1-5, with D hard to call. V was clipped by 2 bases and J by 3 bases, with 8 bases between them. Germline V gene sequence: CDR1 SNHLY, CDR2 FYNNEI. The length of the CDR3 is 14 residues. The CDR3 DNA sequence: TGTGCCAGCAGTGAACTTGGCCCCAATCAGCCCCAGCATTTT. It codes for CASSELGPNQPQHF.

This clonotype has a count of ten or more. The chain is built from TRBV6-1 and TRBJ2-7, with 9 bases that match TRBD1. Unmatched junction bases numbered 6, after V lost 4 bases and J lost 2 bases. CDR3 length equals 15 residues. The germline gives CDR1 MNHNS, CDR2 SASEGT. CDR3 loop: CASSVGTGKPYEQYF. In DNA form, the CDR3 reads TGTGCCAGCAGTGTTGGGACAGGGAAACCCTACGAGCAGTACTTC.

The V and J genes are TRBV7-9 and TRBJ2-7; 8 bases map to TRBD2. The CDR3 loop spans 17 amino acids. V gave up 8 bases and J gave up 3 bases; unmatched junction bases: 18. Germline CDR1 and CDR2: SEHNR and FQNEAQ (reference sequence). CDR3 sequence: CASPSAGGLYPRYEQYF. The DNA of the CDR3 is TGTGCCAGCCCCAGCGCGGGGGGCTTATATCCCCGCTACGAGCAGTACTTC.

This clonotype was found a few times. The chain combines TRBV7-9 with TRBJ2-7, with 11 bases aligning to TRBD2. After removal of 4 bases from V and 3 bases from J, the junction contained 8 bases not matched to a gene. CDR1 and CDR2 (germline): SEHNR, FQNEAQ (reference sequence). CDR3 length equals 16 residues. CDR3 amino acids: CASSSTSGIGLYEQYF. In nucleotides, the CDR3 is TGTGCCAGCAGCTCGACTAGCGGGATTGGCCTCTACGAGCAGTACTTC.

This clonotype was found a few times. V is TRBV12-3 or TRBV12-4 and J is TRBJ2-1; TRBD2 aligns across 7 bases. This CDR3 spans 13 amino acids. The V and J ends lost 6 bases and 9 bases, in that order; junction bases with no gene match: 8. The CDR3, as DNA: TGTGCCAGCAGCTGGACTAGTTCCCTTGAGCAGTTCTTC. Protein sequence: CASSWTSSLEQFF.

The J gene is TRBJ2-7, the V gene TRBV6-2 or TRBV6-3; D is perhaps TRBD2 (6 bases). Trimming left V 2 bases short and J 4 bases short, with 12 bases between. The CDR3 runs to 14 residues. CDR1 and CDR2 from the germline V gene are MNHEY and SVGEGT. This CDR3 is CASSYGGNGYEQYF. For the CDR3, the DNA is TGTGCCAGCAGTTACGGCGGGAACGGATACGAGCAGTACTTC.